This T cell receptor beta chain was identified during a study of OX40 agonist ivuxolimab in advanced cancers. Study summary: Earlier treatment with anti-PD-1, anti-PD-L1 or anti-CTLA-4 was permitted, and over 35% had received some. A partial response was reached by three patients: one with hepatocellular carcinoma and two with cutaneous melanoma. The study, taken as a whole, reports: CD4+ and CD8+ blood T cells expanded clonally by week 6 at 0.1 to 3.0 mg/kg.

Clones were sequenced by immunoSEQ multiplex PCR, and TCRdb holds only the in-frame ones, with some missing. The sample contains over 80,000 clones, about 84% of which appear only once. The CDR3 spans 15 residues. Germline V CDR1 and CDR2: SGHTA, FQGNSA. Trimming removed 3 bases at V and 4 bases at J, with 13 bases between. As concerns this clone: Its antigen is as yet unknown.

J is TRBJ1-5 and V is TRBV7-2; D gene uncertain. This TCR was recovered from an adult with an advanced solid tumor such as melanoma, head and neck, liver or kidney cancer. The sample in question was CD4+ or CD8+ T cells sorted from blood, obtained in a trial of the OX40 agonist ivuxolimab. CDR3 in amino acids: CASSFRGDGNQPQHF. The CDR3, as DNA: TGTGCCAGCAGCTTTCGGGGAGATGGGAATCAGCCCCAGCATTTT.